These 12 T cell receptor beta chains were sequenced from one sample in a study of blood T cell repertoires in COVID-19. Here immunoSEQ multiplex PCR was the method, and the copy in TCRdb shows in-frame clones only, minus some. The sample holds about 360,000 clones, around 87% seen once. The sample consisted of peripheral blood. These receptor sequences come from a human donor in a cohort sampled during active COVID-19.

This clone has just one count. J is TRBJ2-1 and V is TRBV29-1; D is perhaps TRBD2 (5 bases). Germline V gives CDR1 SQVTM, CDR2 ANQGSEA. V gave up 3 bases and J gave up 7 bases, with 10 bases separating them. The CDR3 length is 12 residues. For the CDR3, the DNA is TGCAGCGTTGACGGGATTGGAAATGAGCAGTTCTTC. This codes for CSVDGIGNEQFF.

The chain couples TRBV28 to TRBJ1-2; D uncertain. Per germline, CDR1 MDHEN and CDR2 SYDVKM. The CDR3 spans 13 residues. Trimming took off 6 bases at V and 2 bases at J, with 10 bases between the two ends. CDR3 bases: TGTGCCAGCAGACGTACCAGGAACTATGGCTACACCTTC. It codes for CASRRTRNYGYTF.

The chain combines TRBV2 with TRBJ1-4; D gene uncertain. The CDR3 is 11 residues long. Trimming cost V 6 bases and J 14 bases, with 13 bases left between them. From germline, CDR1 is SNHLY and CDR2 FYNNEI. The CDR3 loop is CASSSTDDLFF. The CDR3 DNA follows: TGTGCCAGCAGCTCTACAGACGACCTGTTTTTT.

CDR3 sequence reads: CASSTTGGAYGYTF. In DNA, the CDR3 is TGTGCCAGCAGCACTACAGGGGGCGCCTATGGCTACACCTTC. The chain is built from TRBV5-6 and TRBJ1-2, with TRBD1 matching 9 bases. The CDR3 length is 14 residues. From germline, CDR1 is SGHDT and CDR2 YYEEEE. V lost 4 bases to trimming and J lost 4 bases; unmatched junction nucleotides: 5.

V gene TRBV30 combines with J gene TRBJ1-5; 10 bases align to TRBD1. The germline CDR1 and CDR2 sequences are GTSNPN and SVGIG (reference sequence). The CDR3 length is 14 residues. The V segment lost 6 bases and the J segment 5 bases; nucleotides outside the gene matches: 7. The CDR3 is CACGRDRGDQPQHF. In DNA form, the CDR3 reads TGTGCCTGCGGTCGGGACAGGGGCGATCAGCCCCAGCATTTT.

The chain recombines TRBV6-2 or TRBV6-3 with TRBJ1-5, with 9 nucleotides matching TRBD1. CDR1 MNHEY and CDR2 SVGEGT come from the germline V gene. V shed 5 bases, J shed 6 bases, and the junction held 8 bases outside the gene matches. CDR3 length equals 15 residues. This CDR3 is CASSITGGEVQPQHF. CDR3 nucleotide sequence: TGTGCCAGCAGTATCACAGGGGGCGAGGTTCAGCCCCAGCATTTT.

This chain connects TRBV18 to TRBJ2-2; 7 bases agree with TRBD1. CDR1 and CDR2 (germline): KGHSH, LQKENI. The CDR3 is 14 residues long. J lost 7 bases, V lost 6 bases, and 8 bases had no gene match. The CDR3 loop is CASSPRTGDGELFF. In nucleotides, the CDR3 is TGTGCCAGCTCCCCCCGGACAGGAGACGGGGAGCTGTTTTTT. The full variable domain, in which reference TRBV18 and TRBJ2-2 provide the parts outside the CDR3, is NAGVMQNPRHLVRRRGQEARLRCSPMKGHSHVYWYRQLPEEGLKFMVYLQKENIIDESGMPKERFSAEFPKEGPSILRIQQVVRGDSAAYFCASSPRTGDGELFFGEGSRLTVL.

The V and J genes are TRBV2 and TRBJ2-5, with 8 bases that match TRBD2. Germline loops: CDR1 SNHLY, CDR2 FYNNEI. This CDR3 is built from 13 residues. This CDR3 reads CAFSGIGEETQYF. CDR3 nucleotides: TGTGCTTTTAGCGGGATTGGGGAAGAGACCCAGTACTTC.

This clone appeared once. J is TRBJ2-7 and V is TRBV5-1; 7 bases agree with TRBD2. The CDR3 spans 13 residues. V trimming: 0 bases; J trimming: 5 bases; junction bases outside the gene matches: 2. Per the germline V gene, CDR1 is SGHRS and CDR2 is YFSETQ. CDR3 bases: TGCGCCAGCAGCTTGGCGGGGGGTGACGAGCAGTACTTC. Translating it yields CASSLAGGDEQYF.

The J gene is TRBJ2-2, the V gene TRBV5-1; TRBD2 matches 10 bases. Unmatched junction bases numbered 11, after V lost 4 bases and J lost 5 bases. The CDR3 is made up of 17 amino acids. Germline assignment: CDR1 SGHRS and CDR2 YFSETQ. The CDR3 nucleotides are TGCGCCAGCAGCACCGACCCTAGCGGGAGCTTTACCGGGGAGCTGTTTTTT. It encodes CASSTDPSGSFTGELFF. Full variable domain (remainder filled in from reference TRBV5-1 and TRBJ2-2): KAGVTQTPRYLIKTRGQQVTLSCSPISGHRSVSWYQQTPGQGLQFLFEYFSETQRNKGNFPGRFSGRQFSNSRSEMNVSTLELGDSALYLCASSTDPSGSFTGELFFGEGSRLTVL.

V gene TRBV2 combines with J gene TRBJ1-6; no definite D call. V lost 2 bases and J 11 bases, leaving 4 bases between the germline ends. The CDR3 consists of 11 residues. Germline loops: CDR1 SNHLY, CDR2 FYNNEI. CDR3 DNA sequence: TGTGCCAGCAGTGAACGTACACCCCTCCACTTT. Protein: CASSERTPLHF.

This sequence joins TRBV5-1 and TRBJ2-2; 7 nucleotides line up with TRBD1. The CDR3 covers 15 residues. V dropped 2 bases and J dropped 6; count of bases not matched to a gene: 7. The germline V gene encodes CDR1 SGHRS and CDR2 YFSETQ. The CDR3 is CASSFRQGSAGELFF. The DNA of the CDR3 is TGCGCCAGCAGCTTCCGACAGGGCTCGGCCGGGGAGCTGTTTTTT.